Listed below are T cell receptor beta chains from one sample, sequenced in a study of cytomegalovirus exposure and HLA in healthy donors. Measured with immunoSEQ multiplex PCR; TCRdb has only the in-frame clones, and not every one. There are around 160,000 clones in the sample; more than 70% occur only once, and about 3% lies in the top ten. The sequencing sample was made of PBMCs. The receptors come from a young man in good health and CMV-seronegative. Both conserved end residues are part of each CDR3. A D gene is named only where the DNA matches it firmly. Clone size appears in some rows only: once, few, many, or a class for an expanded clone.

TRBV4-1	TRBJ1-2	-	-	TGCGCCAGCAGCCAAGATCGGGGGAGAGCTAACTATGGCTACACCTTC	CASSQDRGRANYGYTF
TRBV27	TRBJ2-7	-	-	TGTGCCAGCAAGGCAGGGAATACCTACGAGCAGTACTTC	CASKAGNTYEQYF
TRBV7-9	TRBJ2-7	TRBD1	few	TGTGCCAGCAGCCTTGGGACAGGGTCTACCTACGAGCAGTACTTC	CASSLGTGSTYEQYF
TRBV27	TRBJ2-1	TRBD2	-	TGTGCCAGCAGCTCCCTAGCGGGGGGTTACAATGAGCAGTTCTTC	CASSSLAGGYNEQFF
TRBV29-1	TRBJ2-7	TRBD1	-	TGCAGCGTTGAAGAGGACAGGCGCAATTCCTACGAGCAGTACTTC	CSVEEDRRNSYEQYF
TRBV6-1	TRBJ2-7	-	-	TGTGCCAGCAGTGAAGAGAGTGGGCCTAACGAGCAGTACTTC	CASSEESGPNEQYF
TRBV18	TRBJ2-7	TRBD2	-	TGTGCCAGCTCACCACCTCTGACTAGCGGGGCCTACGAGCAGTACTTC	CASSPPLTSGAYEQYF
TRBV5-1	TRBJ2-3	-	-	TGCGCCAGCAGCGGGGGACTGAACACAGATACGCAGTATTTT	CASSGGLNTDTQYF
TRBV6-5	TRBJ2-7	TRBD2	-	TGTGCCAGCAGGCCTAGCGGGAGGGCCGGTTACGAGCAGTACTTC	CASRPSGRAGYEQYF
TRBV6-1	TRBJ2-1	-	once	TGTGCCAGCAGCGCGGACTACTTCTCCTACAATGAGCAGTTCTTC	CASSADYFSYNEQFF
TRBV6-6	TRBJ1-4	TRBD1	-	TGTGCCAGCAGTTACTGGTTTGGGACAGGGGATGAAAAACTGTTTTTT	CASSYWFGTGDEKLFF
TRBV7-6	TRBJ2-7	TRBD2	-	TGTGCCAGCAGCTTAGGGGCGGGAGTGTACGAGCAGTACTTC	CASSLGAGVYEQYF
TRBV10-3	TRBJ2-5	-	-	TGTGCCATCAGCCCGGGAGCCGTCTCAGTGAAGGCACTCCAGCGGGAGACCCAGTACTTC	CAISPGAVSVKALQRETQYF
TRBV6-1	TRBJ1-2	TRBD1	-	TGTGCCAGCAGTATGGACAGGGGCTATGGCTACACCTTC	CASSMDRGYGYTF
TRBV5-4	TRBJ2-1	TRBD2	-	TGTGCCAGCAGCTTGACTAGCGGGGGAGGCAATGAGCAGTTCTTC	CASSLTSGGGNEQFF
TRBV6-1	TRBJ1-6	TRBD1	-	TGTGCCAGCAGTGGGGACAGTCGGTTAGGTAATTCACCCCTCCACTTT	CASSGDSRLGNSPLHF
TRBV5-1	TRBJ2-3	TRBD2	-	TGCGCCAGCAGTAGCGGGTCAGATACGCAGTATTTT	CASSSGSDTQYF
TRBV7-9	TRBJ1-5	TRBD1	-	TGTGCCAGCAGTCCGGGACAGGGGGCAAATCAGCCCCAGCATTTT	CASSPGQGANQPQHF
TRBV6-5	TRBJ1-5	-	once	TGTGCCAGCAGCTTATCTCCCAATCAGCCCCAGCATTTT	CASSLSPNQPQHF
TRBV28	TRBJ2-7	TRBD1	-	TGTGCCAGCAGGAGACAGGGGGCCTACGAGCAGTACTTC	CASRRQGAYEQYF
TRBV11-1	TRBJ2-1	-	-	TGTGCCAGCAGCTTAGGGGGCGGTGGCAATGAGCAGTTCTTC	CASSLGGGGNEQFF
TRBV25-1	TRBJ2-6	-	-	TGTGCAACTGGCTCTGGGGCCAACGTCCTGACTTTC	CATGSGANVLTF
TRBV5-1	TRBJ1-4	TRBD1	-	TGCGCCAGCAGCGCCGGGACAGACTTTGAAAAACTGTTTTTT	CASSAGTDFEKLFF
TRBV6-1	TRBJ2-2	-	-	TGTGCCAGCTCGGTCGGGGTGTGGACCGGGGAGCTGTTTTTT	CASSVGVWTGELFF
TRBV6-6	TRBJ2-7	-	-	TGTGCCAGCACGGGGGAGCGAGAATTTGGACGCGAGCAGTACTTC	CASTGEREFGREQYF
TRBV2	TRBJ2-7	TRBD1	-	TGTGCCAGCAGTGTTGAGACAGGGGGCTCCGAGCAGTACTTC	CASSVETGGSEQYF
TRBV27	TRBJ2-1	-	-	TGTGCCAGCAGGGTCGAGTATGAGCAGTTCTTC	CASRVEYEQFF
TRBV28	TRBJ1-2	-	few	TGTGCCAGCAGAGGGACACTGAGTACTAACTATGGCTACACCTTC	CASRGTLSTNYGYTF
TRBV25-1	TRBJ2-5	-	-	TGTGCCAGCAGTTGGAGTGTAGAGACCCAGTACTTC	CASSWSVETQYF
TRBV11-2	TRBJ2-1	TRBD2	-	TGTGCCAGCAGCTTGAGCGGGAGGATGAATGAGCAGTTCTTC	CASSLSGRMNEQFF
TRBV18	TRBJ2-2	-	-	TGTGCCAGCTCACCACCTTGGAGGTCGGTTGCCGCCGGGGAGCTGTTTTTT	CASSPPWRSVAAGELFF
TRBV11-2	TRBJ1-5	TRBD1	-	TGTGCCAGCAGCTTTGACAGGGGGTCTTCTCAGCCCCAGCATTTT	CASSFDRGSSQPQHF
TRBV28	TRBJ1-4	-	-	TGTGCCAGCAGTTTATCAGTGTATGAAAAACTGTTTTTT	CASSLSVYEKLFF
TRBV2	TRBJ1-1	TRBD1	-	TGTGCCAGCAGCCGACTAGGGACAGCTAACACTGAAGCTTTCTTT	CASSRLGTANTEAFF
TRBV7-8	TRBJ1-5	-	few	TGTGCCAGCAGCTTACAGGCCGGATATAGCAATCAGCCCCAGCATTTT	CASSLQAGYSNQPQHF
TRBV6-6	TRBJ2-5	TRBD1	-	TGTGCCAGCAGCCACCGCCGACAGGGTAATAGAGAGACCCAGTACTTC	CASSHRRQGNRETQYF
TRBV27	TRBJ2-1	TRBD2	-	TGTGCCAGCAGTTCCCATCTAGCGGGGGGTTCCTACAATGAGCAGTTCTTC	CASSSHLAGGSYNEQFF
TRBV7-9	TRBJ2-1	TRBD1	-	TGTGCCAGCAGCCCCGGGACAGGGGAATTTGGTGATGAGCAGTTCTTC	CASSPGTGEFGDEQFF
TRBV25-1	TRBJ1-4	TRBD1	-	TGTGCCAGCAGTGTGTTAGGGGGCGGGTCAACTAATGAAAAACTGTTTTTT	CASSVLGGGSTNEKLFF
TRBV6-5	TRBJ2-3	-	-	TGTGCCAGCAGTTACAGCCGGAGCACAGATACGCAGTATTTT	CASSYSRSTDTQYF
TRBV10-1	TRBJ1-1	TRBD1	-	TGCGCCAGCAGCTCGGGACAGGGTGAAGCTTTCTTT	CASSSGQGEAFF
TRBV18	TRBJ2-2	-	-	TGTGCCAGCTCACCCCAAAAGTGGGCCTCGAACACCGGGGAGCTGTTTTTT	CASSPQKWASNTGELFF
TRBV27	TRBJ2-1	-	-	TGTGCCAGCAGTTTGGGCCAGGGTCAGTTCTTC	CASSLGQGQFF
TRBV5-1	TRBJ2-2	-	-	TGCGCCAGCAGCTTGCCAGGGGTTTCCGGGGAGCTGTTTTTT	CASSLPGVSGELFF
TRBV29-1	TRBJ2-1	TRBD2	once	TGCAGCGTTGAGTGGCTAGCGGGAGGGCTCTACAATGAGCAGTTCTTC	CSVEWLAGGLYNEQFF